The 28 T cell receptor beta chains given below trace back to one sample, sequenced in a study of patients and donors after allogeneic stem cell transplantation. TCRdb recomputed calls from the RT-PCR reads with MiXCR, one row per CDR3 protein. The sample holds about 160,000 distinct CDR3 sequences, about 40% seen once. The sample comprised blood, either unsorted or a sorted T cell fraction (not recorded which). The receptor set was obtained from a human donor who was either an allogeneic HSCT recipient or a stem cell or donor lymphocyte infusion donor (not recorded which). It is not recorded whose cells these are; they may come from a transplant donor.

The chain employs TRBV12-3 or TRBV12-4 and TRBJ2-2; D unclear. This CDR3 spans 14 amino acids. With 6 bases removed from V and 5 bases from J, the gap between germline ends came to 13 bases. The CDR3 bases are TGTGCCAGCAGCTTCCAAGGCGGAACCGGGGAGCTGTTTTTT. It translates to CASSFQGGTGELFF.

This clonotype has only a few counts. This chain connects TRBV28 to TRBJ2-7, with TRBD1 matching over 9 bases. CDR3 length equals 12 residues. Germline V lookup: CDR1 MDHEN, CDR2 SYDVKM. Trimming at V came to 8 bases and at J to 5 bases, leaving 4 bases not matched to a gene. Written as DNA, the CDR3 is TGTGCCAGCGGGACAGGGTTGAACGAGCAGTACGTC. Translation gives CASGTGLNEQYV.

This clonotype occurred a few times. This chain links TRBV29-1 with TRBJ1-2; D is unclear. CDR1 is SQVTM, CDR2 ANQGSEA, per germline. V lost 6 bases, J lost 1 base, and 9 bases lay in between. The CDR3 contains 12 residues. CDR3 in amino acids: CSVETINYGYTF. DNA for the CDR3: TGCAGCGTGGAGACAATTAACTATGGCTACACCTTC.

J is TRBJ2-6 and V is TRBV12-3 or TRBV12-4; the D gene could be TRBD1 or TRBD2 (5 bases each). The CDR3 runs to 18 residues. The germline V and J ends were trimmed by 3 bases and 0 bases, with 15 bases remaining between them. CDR3 protein: CASSLVGRRSSGANVLTF. CDR3 nucleotide sequence: TGTGCCAGCAGTTTGGTGGGACGACGGTCCTCTGGGGCCAACGTCCTGACTTTC.

The genes are TRBV18 and TRBJ2-3; possible D gene TRBD2, 6 bases. The CDR3 consists of 14 residues. From germline, CDR1 is KGHSH and CDR2 LQKENI. V dropped 1 base and J dropped 3 bases, with 8 bases sitting between them. In DNA form, the CDR3 reads TGTGCCAGCTCACCACTCGGGGGTACAGATACGCAGTATTTT. Translation: CASSPLGGTDTQYF.

The chain joins TRBV7-2 to TRBJ2-3, with 8 bases aligning to TRBD2. CDR3 length: 15 amino acids. V was pared by 0 bases and J by 6 bases, with 5 bases of the junction left unmatched. Germline assignment: CDR1 SGHTA and CDR2 FQGNSA. The chain's CDR3 is CASSLAHLAGDTQYF. In DNA, the CDR3 is TGTGCCAGCAGCTTAGCGCACCTAGCGGGTGATACGCAGTATTTT.

The V and J genes are TRBV4-3 and TRBJ1-1; 7 nucleotides match TRBD1. Per germline, CDR1 LGHNA and CDR2 YSLEER. This CDR3 is 17 amino acids long. Unmatched junction bases numbered 9, after V lost 1 base and J lost 1 base. CDR3 nucleotides: TGCGCCAGCAGCCAAGCCCCTCACAGGGGCCGGAACACTGAAGCTTTCTTT. Amino acids: CASSQAPHRGRNTEAFF.

The rearrangement links TRBV6-5 to TRBJ2-5; the D is unclear. CDR1 MNHEY and CDR2 SVGAGI come from the germline V gene. CDR3 size: 13 residues. V was clipped by 0 bases and J by 5 bases, with 7 bases between them. The CDR3 is CASSYSIAETQYF. Written as DNA, the CDR3 is TGTGCCAGCAGTTACTCGATCGCGGAGACCCAGTACTTC.

The chain is built from TRBV6-6 and TRBJ1-1; unclear D gene. The CDR3 runs to 14 residues. The V end was cut by 2 bases, the J end by 1 base, with 8 bases between. Germline V CDR1 and CDR2: MNHNY, SVGAGI (reference sequence). CDR3 DNA sequence: TGTGCCAGCAGTTACGGAGACGGGAACACTGAAGCTTTCTTT. Its translation is CASSYGDGNTEAFF.

In its sample, this clonotype was seen a few times. For the CDR3, the DNA is TGTGCCAGCACCCAAGCGGGGGTGTACAATGAGCAGTTCTTC. It yields the protein CASTQAGVYNEQFF. The chain uses TRBV12-3 or TRBV12-4 and TRBJ2-1; 8 bases are shared with TRBD2. Trimming removed 7 bases from V and 4 bases from J; junction bases left unmatched: 6. There are 14 residues in the CDR3.

The table lists this clonotype with a few counts. The genes are TRBV12-3 or TRBV12-4 and TRBJ2-1, with a possible D match to TRBD1 (6 bases). V was clipped by 3 bases and J by 7 bases, with 10 bases between them. The CDR3 covers 13 residues. The CDR3 reads CASSLAQGNEQFF. CDR3 DNA: TGTGCCAGCAGTTTGGCACAGGGAAATGAGCAGTTCTTC.

This chain links TRBV6-2 or TRBV6-3 with TRBJ2-1, with D tentatively TRBD1 or TRBD2 (5 bases each). Germline assignment: CDR1 MNHEY and CDR2 SVGEGT. Trimming removed 4 bases from V and 6 bases from J, with 16 bases in between. CDR3 length: 15 residues. CDR3 residues: CASSFFTGASNEQFF. The CDR3 nucleotides are TGTGCCAGCAGTTTTTTTACCGGGGCCTCCAATGAGCAGTTCTTC.

As for this clonotype: Compared with germline, one end of the junction differs, possibly owing to a read error. V and J are TRBV20-1 and TRBJ2-1; possible D gene TRBD1, 5 bases. The V gene's germline CDR1 is DFQATT and CDR2 SNEGSKA (reference sequence). This CDR3 comprises 12 residues. The CDR3 spells CSAGDSDNEQFF. CDR3 bases: TGCAGTGCTGGAGACAGCGACAATGAGCAGTTCTTC.

The chain links TRBV23-1 to TRBJ2-3, with no clear D. TRBV23-1 is known as an ORF, though its function is uncertain. V lost 10 bases and J lost 2, with 1 base in between. The CDR3 loop spans 9 amino acids. The CDR3 sequence is CAITDTQYF. Here the CDR3 DNA reads TGCGCCATCACAGATACGCAGTATTTT.

The chain carries TRBV9 and TRBJ2-1; D is unclear. The V and J ends lost 8 bases and 7 bases respectively, with 10 bases between them. This CDR3 region has 11 residues. Germline CDR1 and CDR2: SGDLS and YYNGEE. The DNA of the CDR3 is TGTGCCAGTGAAGGGAAAAATGAGCAGTTCTTC. It is translated as CASEGKNEQFF.

The sample holds many counts of this clonotype. The chain's CDR3 is CASSPGTVNTEAFF. The CDR3 nucleotides read TGTGCCAGCAGCCCGGGGACGGTGAACACTGAAGCTTTCTTT. The chain carries TRBV12-3 or TRBV12-4 and TRBJ1-1; a possible D gene is TRBD1 (5 bases). This CDR3 has 14 residues. The V and J ends lost 6 bases and 0 bases respectively, with 11 bases between them.

This clonotype was recorded a few times. J is TRBJ2-2 and V is TRBV20-1, with a possible D match to TRBD1 (5 bases). The CDR3 is 17 residues long. V lost 3 bases, J lost 2 bases, and 19 bases lay in between. Germline V gene data show CDR1 as DFQATT and CDR2 as SNEGSKA (reference sequence). DNA of the CDR3: TGCAGTGCTAGGGGCCTAGGTCAGGGATTTAACACCGGGGAGCTGTTTTTT. It codes for CSARGLGQGFNTGELFF.

This clonotype was observed a few times. The J gene is TRBJ1-5, the V gene TRBV24-1, with a tentative D call TRBD1 (5 bases). This CDR3 has 14 residues. Germline assignment: CDR1 KGHDR and CDR2 SFDVKD. Deletions cut 6 bases from V and 1 base from J, with 9 bases between. The DNA for the CDR3 is TGTGCCACCAGTCCGGACAACAGCAATCAGCCCCAGCATTTT. Translation: CATSPDNSNQPQHF.

In its sample, this clonotype was seen a few times. The chain has TRBV2 and TRBJ1-2, with D unresolved. Germline V gene sequence: CDR1 SNHLY, CDR2 FYNNEI. The CDR3 runs 13 residues. V lost 7 bases and J lost 0, with 9 bases in between. CDR3 sequence reads: CASTGSANYGYTF. CDR3 nucleotide sequence: TGTGCCAGCACTGGCTCGGCTAACTATGGCTACACCTTC.

The chain is built from TRBV5-5 and TRBJ1-5; D possibly corresponds to TRBD1 (5 bases). Trimming removed 1 base from V and 5 bases from J, with 10 bases in between. The CDR3 is 14 residues long. The germline V gene has CDR1 SGHKS and CDR2 YYEKEE (reference sequence). The CDR3 nucleotides are TGTGCCAGCAGCTTGAACAGGATGGATCAGCCCCAGCATTTT. It codes for CASSLNRMDQPQHF.

The chain couples TRBV12-3 or TRBV12-4 to TRBJ1-2; 7 bases are a match to TRBD1. The CDR3 contains 14 residues. The ends lost 2 bases at V and 2 bases at J; junction bases unmatched: 2. The CDR3 sequence: CASSLSGQNYGYTF. For the CDR3, the DNA is TGTGCCAGCAGTTTATCGGGACAGAACTATGGCTACACCTTC.

The chain recombines TRBV5-1 with TRBJ1-4; TRBD1 agrees at 7 bases. Per germline, CDR1 SGHRS and CDR2 YFSETQ. V shed 4 bases and J 8 bases; nucleotides not matched to a gene: 8. The CDR3 consists of 14 residues. The CDR3 DNA reads as TGCGCCAGCAGCCCTCTGACGGGACAGGAAAAACTGTTTTTT. It yields the protein CASSPLTGQEKLFF.

J is TRBJ1-3 and V is TRBV7-2; possibly TRBD1 for D (6 bases). The CDR3 has 18 residues. V shed 1 base and J shed 0 bases, with 16 bases lying between them. The germline CDR1 and CDR2 sequences are SGHTA and FQGNSA. The CDR3 bases are TGTGCCAGCAGCTTAGTGCTAGGGGGTGATTCCTCTGGAAACACCATATATTTT. Translating it yields CASSLVLGGDSSGNTIYF. The full variable domain, completed using reference TRBV7-2 and TRBJ1-3, is GAGVSQSPSNKVTEKGKDVELRCDPISGHTALYWYRQSLGQGLEFLIYFQGNSAPDKSGLPSDRFSAERTGGSVSTLTIQRTQQEDSAVYLCASSLVLGGDSSGNTIYFGEGSWLTVV.

This clonotype has just a few counts. V and J are TRBV27 and TRBJ2-7; 7 positions match TRBD1. This CDR3 spans 16 amino acids. The ends lost 4 bases at V and 5 bases at J; junction bases unmatched: 14. Looked up from germline, CDR1 is MNHEY and CDR2 is SMNVEV (reference sequence). CDR3 amino acids: CASSSPGHRGWDEQYF. The CDR3 DNA is TGTGCCAGCAGTTCCCCAGGTCACAGGGGATGGGACGAGCAGTACTTC.

In the case of this clonotype: The junction departs from germline at one end; a sequencing error may be responsible. The J gene is TRBJ1-2, the V gene TRBV12-3 or TRBV12-4; unclear D gene. The CDR3 loop spans 14 amino acids. CDR3 bases: TGTACCAGCAGTTTCGGAAGCCTAACCGGTGGCTACACCTTC. Its protein is CTSSFGSLTGGYTF.

This clonotype turned up a few times. The gene calls are TRBV29-1 and TRBJ2-1; D is ambiguous. Germline V gives CDR1 SQVTM, CDR2 ANQGSEA. V dropped 4 bases and J dropped 8 bases, with 9 bases sitting between them. The CDR3 is made up of 11 amino acids. The CDR3 DNA sequence: TGCAGCGTTGGTCTTGGGGATGAGCAGTTCTTC. It is translated as CSVGLGDEQFF.

This clonotype was seen a handful of times. The J gene is TRBJ2-1, the V gene TRBV5-1; D call uncertain. Germline CDR1 SGHRS, CDR2 YFSETQ. The V and J ends lost 0 bases and 2 bases respectively, with 6 bases between them. The CDR3 covers 14 residues. CDR3 amino acids: CASSLGNPYNEQFF. CDR3 coding DNA: TGCGCCAGCAGCTTGGGTAATCCCTACAATGAGCAGTTCTTC.

The rearrangement uses TRBV20-1 and TRBJ2-2; 7 bases fit TRBD2. The CDR3 is 12 amino acids. J lost 5 bases, V lost 5 bases, and 2 bases had no gene match. The germline CDR1 and CDR2 sequences are DFQATT and SNEGSKA (reference sequence). Here the CDR3 DNA reads TGCAGTGCTTTGGGGGGGACCGGGGAGCTGTTTTTT. Residues: CSALGGTGELFF.